This T cell receptor beta chain was obtained from a study of T cells in Graves' hyperthyroidism and ophthalmopathy. Study-level points and caveats: Stable hyperthyroidism was separated from ophthalmopathy by a model based on 13 V-J features.

This clonotype appeared many times. Its antigen is not identified. The CDR3 sequence is 12 residues long. V shed 1 base and J shed 10 bases, with 10 bases lying between them. Germline CDR1 reads MNHNS; CDR2 reads SASEGT. The source material, RNA transcripts, was used to amplify TCR beta CDR3 regions. The primer set for the first-round RT-PCR of the TCR CDR3 was HTBI. TCRdb re-called the multiplex PCR reads with MiXCR, one entry per CDR3 protein. The data hold hundreds of thousands of distinct CDR3 sequences, with about 16% observed a single time. The TCR originated in a woman aged 60-75 years with Graves' ophthalmopathy. The sample comprised blood. The chain is built from TRBV6-1 and TRBJ1-1, with D perhaps TRBD1 (5 bases). The CDR3 sequence is CASSEVQGGAFF. The DNA for the CDR3 is TGTGCCAGCAGTGAAGTCCAGGGCGGAGCTTTCTTT.